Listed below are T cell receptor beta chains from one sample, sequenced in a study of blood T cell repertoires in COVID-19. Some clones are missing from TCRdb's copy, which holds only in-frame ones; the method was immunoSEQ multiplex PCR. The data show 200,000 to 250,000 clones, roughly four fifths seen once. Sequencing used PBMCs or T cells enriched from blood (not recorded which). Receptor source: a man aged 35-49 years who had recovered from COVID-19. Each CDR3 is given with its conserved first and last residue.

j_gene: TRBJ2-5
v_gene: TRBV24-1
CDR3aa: CATSDNRRDSETQYF

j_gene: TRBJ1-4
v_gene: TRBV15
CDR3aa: CATSRVTPATNEKLFF

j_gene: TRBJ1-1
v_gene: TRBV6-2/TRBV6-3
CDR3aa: CASSYDRYKAFF

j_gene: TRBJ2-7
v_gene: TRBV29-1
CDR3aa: CSVENGQGGSDEQYF

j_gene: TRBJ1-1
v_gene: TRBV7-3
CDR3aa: CASSSTGALNTEAFF

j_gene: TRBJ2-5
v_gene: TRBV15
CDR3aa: CATSRARQVQEETQYF

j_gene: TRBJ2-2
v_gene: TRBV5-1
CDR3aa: CASSLGQGATGELFF

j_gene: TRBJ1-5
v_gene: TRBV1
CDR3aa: CTSSQHTSHYNQPQHF

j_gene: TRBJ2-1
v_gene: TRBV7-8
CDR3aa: CASSLGTSQKRNEQFF

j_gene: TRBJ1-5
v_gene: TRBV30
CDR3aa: CAWSGDRGNQPQHF

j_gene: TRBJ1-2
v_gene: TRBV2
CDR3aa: CASTLSEGSRGYTF

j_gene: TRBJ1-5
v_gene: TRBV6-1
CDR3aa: CASSDDRDRGSNQPQHF

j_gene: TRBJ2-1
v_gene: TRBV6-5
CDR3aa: CASSWTSGRYNEQFF

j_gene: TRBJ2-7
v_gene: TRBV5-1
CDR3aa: CASSLIGREQYF

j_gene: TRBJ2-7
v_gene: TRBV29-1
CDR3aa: CSVARGTGPYEQYF

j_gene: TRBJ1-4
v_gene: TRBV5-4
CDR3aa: CASSIGGNVNEKLFF

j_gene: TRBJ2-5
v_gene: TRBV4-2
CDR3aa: CASSQEKRDGDEQEWTQYF

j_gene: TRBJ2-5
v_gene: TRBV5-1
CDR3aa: CASSPHRGSKETQYF

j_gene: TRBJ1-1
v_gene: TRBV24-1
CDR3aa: CATSSGTANEAFF

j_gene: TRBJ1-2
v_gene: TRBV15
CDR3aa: CATSSRLRQSSNYGYTF

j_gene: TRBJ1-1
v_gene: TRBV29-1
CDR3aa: CSGTMTGANTEAFF

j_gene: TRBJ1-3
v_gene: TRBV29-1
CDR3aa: CSVGTGDTIYF

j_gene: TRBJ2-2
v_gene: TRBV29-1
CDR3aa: CSVRKGATAGELFF

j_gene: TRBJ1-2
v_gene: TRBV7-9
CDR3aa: CASSLGWQGGGYTF

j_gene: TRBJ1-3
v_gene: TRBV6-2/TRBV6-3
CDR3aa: CASSSRAAGNTIYF

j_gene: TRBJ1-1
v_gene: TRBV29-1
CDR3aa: CSVGGPKQGMSTEAFF

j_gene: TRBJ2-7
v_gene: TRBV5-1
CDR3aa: CASSFGTGLSYEQYF

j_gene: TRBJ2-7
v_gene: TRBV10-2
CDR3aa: CASRGQSNYEQYF

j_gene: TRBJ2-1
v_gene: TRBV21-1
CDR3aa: CASSRLAGGPNNEQFF

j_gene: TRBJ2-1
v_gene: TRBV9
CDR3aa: CASSPSGRVDNEQFF

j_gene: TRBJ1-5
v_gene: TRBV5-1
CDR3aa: CASSLGDRSNQPQHF

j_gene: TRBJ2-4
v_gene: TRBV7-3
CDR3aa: CASSRDRADIQYF

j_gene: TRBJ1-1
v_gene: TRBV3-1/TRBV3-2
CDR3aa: CASSLPQGNTEAFF

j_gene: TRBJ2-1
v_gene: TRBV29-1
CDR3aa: CSVEAASGAYNEQFF

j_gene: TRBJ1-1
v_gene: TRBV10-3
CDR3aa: CAISGNGQEAFF

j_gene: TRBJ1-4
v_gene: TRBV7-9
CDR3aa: CASSIRGTAVPGKLFF